These 5 T cell receptor beta chains share one sample of origin, sequenced in a study of OX40 agonist ivuxolimab in advanced cancers. This table comes from immunoSEQ multiplex PCR, and its TCRdb copy is limited to in-frame clones, with some not included. The sample has roughly 74,000 clones, roughly 83% seen once. Sequenced here: CD4+ or CD8+ T cells sorted from blood, sampled in a trial of the OX40 agonist ivuxolimab. The receptor set was obtained from an adult with an advanced solid tumor such as melanoma, head and neck, liver or kidney cancer.

V and J are TRBV7-2 and TRBJ1-2; D may be TRBD1 (5 bases). This CDR3 spans 13 amino acids. Germline V gene lookup returns CDR1 SGHTA and CDR2 FQGNSA. Trimming pared 5 bases from V and 8 bases from J, leaving 15 bases between. CDR3 bases: TGTGCCAGCAGCCCAGGGTTTTCGGGAGGCTACACCTTC. Translation gives CASSPGFSGGYTF.

The chain employs TRBV10-2 and TRBJ2-1; 8 bases are shared with TRBD2. The junction had 5 bases not matched to a gene; V was cut back by 4 bases and J by 6 bases. Germline loops: CDR1 WSHSY, CDR2 SAAADI. This CDR3 has 14 residues. The CDR3 reads CASSGSGSRNEQFF. In nucleotides, the CDR3 is TGCGCCAGCAGTGGAAGCGGGAGCCGCAATGAGCAGTTCTTC.

The chain links TRBV19 to TRBJ2-5, with 7 bases lining up with TRBD1. J gave up 5 bases and V 4 bases, and 4 bases lay outside the gene matches. The CDR3 length is 13 residues. Looked up from germline, CDR1 is LNHDA and CDR2 is SQIVND (reference sequence). The CDR3 nucleotides read TGTGCCAGTAGTAACAGGGGCAGCGAGACCCAGTACTTC. It encodes CASSNRGSETQYF.

This clone was counted only a few times. V is TRBV19 and J is TRBJ1-5; 9 bases match TRBD1. Germline V gives CDR1 LNHDA, CDR2 SQIVND (reference sequence). The trim removed 4 bases at V and 5 bases at J, leaving 3 bases unmatched. The length of the CDR3 is 14 residues. The CDR3, as DNA: TGTGCCAGTAGTAGCACAGGGGGCCATCAGCCCCAGCATTTT. Residues: CASSSTGGHQPQHF.

The V and J genes are TRBV11-2 and TRBJ2-5; 12 nucleotides match TRBD2. Germline V CDR1 and CDR2: SGHAT, FQNNGV. CDR3 length: 16 residues. Losses at the gene ends were 10 bases for V and 0 bases for J; bases not matched to a gene: 9. The CDR3 reads CATMTSGRSYQETQYF. CDR3 bases: TGTGCCACCATGACTAGCGGGAGAAGCTACCAAGAGACCCAGTACTTC.